This TCR beta chain comes out of a study of T cell responses to AZD1222 COVID-19 vaccine. Pooled in the analysis were second doses at about 4 or about 12 weeks. Sequenced by immunoSEQ multiplex PCR; TCRdb stores in-frame clones only, minus some. The table includes some 150,000 clones, under 95% detected once. Here the sequenced sample was peripheral blood, taken 28 days after the second AZD1222 dose. This receptor was obtained from an adult who received the AZD1222 COVID-19 vaccine.

The CDR3 protein is CASSLALTSGSYEQYF. The DNA for the CDR3 is TGTGCCAGCAGCTTAGCCTTGACTAGCGGCTCCTACGAGCAGTACTTC. The chain joins TRBV11-3 to TRBJ2-7; 9 bases agree with TRBD2. CDR1 is SGHNT and CDR2 is YENEEA in the germline V gene. V trimming: 1 base; J trimming: 0 bases; junction bases outside the gene matches: 4. CDR3 length: 16 amino acids.